A single sample gave rise to the 20 T cell receptor beta chains below, sequenced in a study of cytomegalovirus exposure and HLA in healthy donors. Primers: 60 Vbeta forward and 13 Jbeta reverse. Repertoires were generated with immunoSEQ multiplex PCR, while TCRdb's copy carries only in-frame clones and drops some. The sample gives around 190,000 clones, 87% of which show up once; less than 1.3% is in the top ten. The sample taken for sequencing was PBMCs. The receptors originated from a boy under 10 years old in good health and CMV-seronegative.

V gene TRBV19 combines with J gene TRBJ2-6, with 7 bases that match TRBD2. Germline V gene data show CDR1 as LNHDA and CDR2 as SQIVND (reference sequence). There are 17 residues in the CDR3. V gave up 1 base and J gave up 0 bases; unmatched junction bases: 3. The chain's CDR3 is CASSIGGGTSGANVLTF. The CDR3 bases are TGTGCCAGTAGTATAGGGGGAGGGACCTCTGGGGCCAACGTCCTGACTTTC.

The chain employs TRBV7-9 and TRBJ1-2; 7 bases line up with TRBD1. Unmatched junction bases numbered 5, after V lost 3 bases and J lost 4 bases. The CDR3 contains 14 residues. Looked up from germline, CDR1 is SEHNR and CDR2 is FQNEAQ (reference sequence). In DNA, the CDR3 is TGTGCCAGCAGCTTCGGGGACAGCTTCTATGGCTACACCTTC. Protein product: CASSFGDSFYGYTF.

The chain links TRBV27 to TRBJ1-1; the D gene is possibly TRBD1 (6 bases). The CDR3 runs 17 residues. V was pared by 4 bases and J by 1 base, with 19 bases between. Germline V lookup: CDR1 MNHEY, CDR2 SMNVEV (reference sequence). The CDR3 sequence: CASSYWGRGSGNTEAFF. The CDR3 DNA follows: TGTGCCAGCAGTTATTGGGGCAGGGGAAGTGGGAACACTGAAGCTTTCTTT.

The rearrangement uses TRBV28 and TRBJ2-5; no clear D. Trimming cost V 4 bases and J 3 bases, with 6 bases left between them. Germline CDR1 reads MDHEN; CDR2 reads SYDVKM. This CDR3 region has 12 residues. The CDR3 bases are TGTGCCAGCAGTTCCAGGAAAGAGACCCAGTACTTC. This translates into CASSSRKETQYF.

The chain links TRBV7-2 to TRBJ2-3; 8 nucleotides line up with TRBD2. Germline V lookup: CDR1 SGHTA, CDR2 FQGNSA. With 3 bases clipped from V and 2 bases from J, the junction kept 4 bases outside the gene matches. There are 15 residues in the CDR3. DNA of the CDR3: TGTGCCAGCAGCTTTGTAGCGGGGTCCACAGATACGCAGTATTTT. The encoded protein is CASSFVAGSTDTQYF.

The V and J genes are TRBV10-3 and TRBJ2-7; 7 bases map to TRBD1. CDR1 is ENHRY, CDR2 SYGVKD, per germline. V lost 10 bases, J lost 2 bases, and 8 bases stayed unmatched. This CDR3 region has 13 residues. The CDR3 nucleotides are TGTGCCACTAACGGACAGGTTCCCTACGAGCAGTACTTC. Translating it yields CATNGQVPYEQYF.

This clone was observed a few times. The rearrangement uses TRBV6-6 and TRBJ1-1; 7 nucleotides line up with TRBD1. The CDR3 sequence is 16 residues long. Looked up from germline, CDR1 is MNHNY and CDR2 is SVGAGI (reference sequence). V shed 6 bases and J 1 base; nucleotides not matched to a gene: 11. The chain's CDR3 is CASRTVRTGGNTEAFF. The CDR3 region has the DNA TGTGCCAGCAGAACCGTGAGGACAGGTGGGAACACTGAAGCTTTCTTT.

The rearrangement joins TRBV27 to TRBJ2-5; a possible D gene is TRBD2 (6 bases). Gene TRBJ2-7 matches the end of the DNA better, so the J call may be wrong. The CDR3 is 14 amino acids. Looked up from germline, CDR1 is MNHEY and CDR2 is SMNVEV (reference sequence). CDR3 sequence (DNA): TGTGCCAGCAGTTTGGCGGACTATGGGAACGAGCAGTACTTC. Its protein is CASSLADYGNEQYF.

The chain carries TRBV13 and TRBJ1-1; perhaps TRBD1 as D (6 bases). This CDR3 has 15 residues. V lost 3 bases to trimming and J lost 0 bases, with 11 bases between them. Germline assignment: CDR1 PRHDT and CDR2 FYEKMQ (reference sequence). CDR3 DNA: TGTGCCAGCAGCTTCCCGGGGGGGCTGAACACTGAAGCTTTCTTT. Its protein is CASSFPGGLNTEAFF.

The chain has TRBV7-2 and TRBJ1-6; 7 bases are a match to TRBD1. The J segment lost 9 bases and the V segment lost 4 bases, leaving 0 bases of the junction unmatched. This CDR3 is 12 amino acids long. From germline, CDR1 is SGHTA and CDR2 FQGNSA. The CDR3 spells CASSSGGSPLHF. DNA for the CDR3: TGTGCCAGCAGCTCAGGGGGTTCACCCCTCCACTTT.

The chain employs TRBV6-1 and TRBJ1-4; 9 nucleotides align to TRBD1. The CDR3 sequence is 15 residues long. Germline loops: CDR1 MNHNS, CDR2 SASEGT. The junction had 2 bases not matched to a gene; V was cut back by 0 bases and J by 6 bases. CDR3 sequence reads: CASSEADRGYEKLFF. The CDR3, as DNA: TGTGCCAGCAGTGAAGCGGACAGGGGTTATGAAAAACTGTTTTTT.

This rearrangement joins TRBV29-1 to TRBJ1-4; D unclear. CDR3 length: 13 amino acids. CDR1 is SQVTM and CDR2 is ANQGSEA in the germline V gene. The germline V and J ends were trimmed by 4 bases and 0 bases, with 6 bases remaining between them. CDR3 residues: CSVGESTNEKLFF. For the CDR3, the DNA is TGCAGCGTTGGGGAGTCAACTAATGAAAAACTGTTTTTT.

The V call is TRBV4-1, the J call TRBJ1-1; D gene uncertain. This CDR3 has 15 residues. V was shortened by 2 bases and J by 4 bases, with 14 bases between the two germline ends. Per germline, CDR1 MGHRA and CDR2 YSYEKL. CDR3 sequence reads: CASSQPGLGSTEAFF. The CDR3 region has the DNA TGCGCCAGCAGCCAACCGGGGTTGGGTAGCACTGAAGCTTTCTTT.

The CDR3, as DNA: TGTGCCAGCAGTCTGGGGCGGAACACTGAAGCTTTCTTT. Translation gives CASSLGRNTEAFF. The rearrangement uses TRBV6-4 and TRBJ1-1, with D perhaps matching TRBD1 (5 bases). Germline loops: CDR1 MRHNA, CDR2 SNTAGT. This CDR3 spans 13 amino acids. V was trimmed by 5 bases and J by 1 base, leaving 8 bases between them.

This clone was seen once. The chain is built from TRBV9 and TRBJ1-2, with a possible D match to TRBD1 (6 bases). With 4 bases removed from V and 5 bases from J, the gap between germline ends came to 15 bases. This CDR3 is 14 amino acids long. Looked up from germline, CDR1 is SGDLS and CDR2 is YYNGEE. The CDR3, as DNA: TGTGCCAGCAGCTTCCGAACGACAGGATATGGCTACACCTTC. This gives the protein CASSFRTTGYGYTF. The variable domain in full, completed from reference TRBV9 and TRBJ1-2, reads DSGVTQTPKHLITATGQRVTLRCSPRSGDLSVYWYQQSLDQGLQFLIQYYNGEERAKGNILERFSAQQFPDLHSELNLSSLELGDSALYFCASSFRTTGYGYTFGSGTRLTVV.

CDR3 coding DNA: TGTGCCAGCAGCCAAGAGACAGGGGTTTCCTACAATGAGCAGTTCTTC. This gives the protein CASSQETGVSYNEQFF. This rearrangement joins TRBV14 to TRBJ2-1, with 8 bases that match TRBD1. The ends lost 0 bases at V and 1 base at J; junction bases unmatched: 2. Germline V gives CDR1 SGHDN, CDR2 FVKESK. The CDR3 is 16 amino acids.

V usage is TRBV29-1 and J usage is TRBJ2-3; TRBD2 aligns across 9 bases. With V trimmed by 7 bases and J by 10 bases, 9 bases remained unmatched. CDR3 length: 12 amino acids. Per germline, CDR1 SQVTM and CDR2 ANQGSEA. The CDR3 DNA follows: TGCAGCGCCGCGGGAGGGACGGGAGCGCAGTATTTT. Translation gives CSAAGGTGAQYF.

The gene calls are TRBV5-1 and TRBJ2-7, with D maybe TRBD1 (7 bases). Trimming removed 0 bases from V and 2 bases from J, with 12 bases in between. The CDR3 sequence is 15 residues long. CDR1 and CDR2 from the germline V gene are SGHRS and YFSETQ. The DNA of the CDR3 is TGCGCCAGCAGCTTGGAGGAGGGGGCTCCCTACGAGCAGTACTTC. Its protein product is CASSLEEGAPYEQYF.

The chain employs TRBV7-9 and TRBJ2-3; D gene uncertain. This CDR3 has 11 residues. V dropped 4 bases and J dropped 5 bases, with 4 bases sitting between them. The germline V gene has CDR1 SEHNR and CDR2 FQNEAQ (reference sequence). The chain's CDR3 is CASSSIDTQYF. DNA of the CDR3: TGTGCCAGCAGCTCCATAGATACGCAGTATTTT.

With respect to this clone: At one end, the junction sequence differs from germline, possibly due to a read error. The chain links TRBV7-9 to TRBJ1-2; 10 positions match TRBD1. CDR3 length: 16 amino acids. Germline V gene sequence: CDR1 SEHNR, CDR2 FQNEAQ (reference sequence). CDR3 region: CSSSPKTGGLSYGYTF. In nucleotides, the CDR3 is TGTTCCAGCAGCCCTAAGACAGGGGGCCTTTCTTATGGCTACACCTTC. The whole variable domain, remainder taken from reference TRBV7-9 and TRBJ1-2, is DTGVSQNPRHKITKRGQNVTFRCDPISEHNRLYWYRQTLGQGPEFLTYFQNEAQLEKSRLLSDRFSAERPKGSFSTLEIQRTEQGDSAMYLCSSSPKTGGLSYGYTFGSGTRLTVV.